These T cell receptor beta chains were read from a single sample in a study of blood T cell repertoires in COVID-19. Data came from immunoSEQ multiplex PCR; TCRdb stores just in-frame clones and leaves some out. The sample shows 160,000 or so clones, 89% of them seen only once. Sequenced input: peripheral blood. The receptors stem from a man in his 60s with acute or convalescent COVID-19. The CDR3 runs from the conserved cysteine through the conserved F or W. Each record gives: J gene, V gene, D gene, clone size, CDR3 length, CDR3 DNA, CDR3 protein. The D gene is left open where the match is weak. The size of a clone is reported for some rows only, either as once, few or many, or as a class for expanded clones.

>TRBJ2-7|TRBV24-1|NA|NA|15
TGTGCCACCAGTGACCCCCGGGACAACCCCTACGAGCAGTACTTC
CATSDPRDNPYEQYF
>TRBJ2-1|TRBV5-1|TRBD2|once|18
TGCGCCAGCAGCTTGGTTCCTAGCGGGGGGTACTCCTACAATGAGCAGTTCTTC
CASSLVPSGGYSYNEQFF
>TRBJ1-4|TRBV30|NA|NA|13
TGTGCCTGGGGCCGCGACAGTAATGAAAAACTGTTTTTT
CAWGRDSNEKLFF
>TRBJ2-3|TRBV4-1|NA|once|16
TGCGCCAGCAGCCAAAGTCGCGGTAGCGTGGTCGATACGCAGTATTTT
CASSQSRGSVVDTQYF
>TRBJ1-2|TRBV12-3/TRBV12-4|NA|NA|13
TGTGCCAGCAGTTTGGGCAGGCACTATGGCTACACCTTC
CASSLGRHYGYTF
>TRBJ2-6|TRBV2|TRBD1|NA|19
TGTGCCAGCGGACCTGTAGACAGGGGGGTTAGCTCTGGGGCCAACGTCCTGACTTTC
CASGPVDRGVSSGANVLTF
>TRBJ1-2|TRBV3-1/TRBV3-2|NA|NA|15
TGTGCCAGCAGCCATAGGGAAGGAGGGAACTATGGCTACACCTTC
CASSHREGGNYGYTF
>TRBJ1-5|TRBV7-2|TRBD1|NA|15
TGTGCCAGCAGCTTATCCCAGAGACAGGGACAGCCCCAGCATTTT
CASSLSQRQGQPQHF
>TRBJ1-1|TRBV5-1|TRBD1|NA|13
TGCGCCAGCAGCTCGCAGGGGGCGCCTGAAGCTTTCTTT
CASSSQGAPEAFF
>TRBJ2-7|TRBV9|TRBD1|NA|16
TGTGCCAGCAGCGTAGATCCGGACAGGGGGGAGATCGAGCAGTACTTC
CASSVDPDRGEIEQYF
>TRBJ1-5|TRBV5-6|NA|NA|13
TGTGCCAGCAGCTTAATGAATCAGTTGCCCCAGCATTTT
CASSLMNQLPQHF
>TRBJ1-2|TRBV19|TRBD1|NA|16
TGTGCCAGTAGGTCCGGGACAGGGGGCTTCGACTATGGCTACACCTTC
CASRSGTGGFDYGYTF
>TRBJ2-2|TRBV2|NA|once|14
TGTGCCAGCAAGGAGGCCAGGACGGGAAGAGAGCTGTTTTTT
CASKEARTGRELFF
>TRBJ2-5|TRBV7-9|NA|few|14
TGTGCCAGCAGCTTATCCAGGCTGGTTGAGACCCAGTACTTC
CASSLSRLVETQYF
>TRBJ2-1|TRBV9|TRBD2|NA|15
TGTGCCAGCAGCGTGGGCGGGGGGATATACAATGAGCAGTTCTTC
CASSVGGGIYNEQFF
>TRBJ2-7|TRBV10-3|NA|NA|12
TGTGCCATCAGTTTTCCACAGGGAAGTCAGTACTTC
CAISFPQGSQYF
>TRBJ2-3|TRBV6-5|NA|NA|15
TGTGCCAGCAGTTACCGAGCGGGCGGCACAGATACGCAGTATTTT
CASSYRAGGTDTQYF
>TRBJ2-5|TRBV5-1|TRBD2|NA|15
TGCGCCAGCAGCAGCGGGGACGGTAACCAAGAGACCCAGTACTTC
CASSSGDGNQETQYF
>TRBJ1-6|TRBV5-5|NA|NA|15
TGTGCCAGCAGCTTGGACAGGGCCTATAATTCACCCCTCCACTTT
CASSLDRAYNSPLHF
>TRBJ1-2|TRBV2|TRBD1|NA|14
TGTGCCAGCAGAGGACAGGGGGCGGGCTATGGCTACACCTTC
CASRGQGAGYGYTF
>TRBJ2-7|TRBV3-1/TRBV3-2|NA|once|15
TGTGCCAGCAGGGGGGGAGAAGGAATCTCCTACGAGCAGTACTTC
CASRGGEGISYEQYF
>TRBJ2-6|TRBV9|NA|NA|16
TGTGCCAGCAGCGTAGCTTCCGGCTCTGGGGCCAACGTCCTGACTTTC
CASSVASGSGANVLTF
>TRBJ2-1|TRBV27|TRBD2|NA|15
TGTGCCAGCAGTTTGATCGGGGGGGCCAACAATGAGCAGTTCTTC
CASSLIGGANNEQFF
>TRBJ1-2|TRBV6-4|TRBD1|NA|14
TGTGCCAGCAGCAGGGACAGAGGGGTAGATGGCTACACCTTC
CASSRDRGVDGYTF
>TRBJ1-3|TRBV9|NA|NA|19
TGTGCCAGCAGCGTCGGGGGTGGAGGGAGTGGGTACTCTGGAAACACCATATATTTT
CASSVGGGGSGYSGNTIYF
>TRBJ1-3|TRBV18|NA|once|13
TGTGCCAGCTCACAATTCTCCGGAAACACCATATATTTT
CASSQFSGNTIYF
>TRBJ1-6|TRBV2|NA|NA|15
TGTGCCAGCAGTTTGGACTTTAGGCCGAATTCACCCCTCCACTTT
CASSLDFRPNSPLHF
>TRBJ2-6|TRBV5-1|TRBD1|NA|18
TGCGCCAGCAGCTTCCAAACAGGGGGTACAGGTGGGGCCAACGTCCTGACTTTC
CASSFQTGGTGGANVLTF
>TRBJ1-5|TRBV7-2|NA|NA|18
TGTGCCAGCAGCTTAGGTGGGGTGGGGGCTTATAGCAATCAGCCCCAGCATTTT
CASSLGGVGAYSNQPQHF
>TRBJ2-1|TRBV7-2|NA|NA|11
TGTGCCAGCGTCCCATACAATGAGCAGTTCTTC
CASVPYNEQFF